This T cell receptor beta chain was identified in a study of T-cell memory formation after mild COVID-19. TCRdb analysed the 5' RACE reads with MiXCR anew, one entry per CDR3 protein. This table holds 300,000 to 350,000 distinct CDR3 sequences, 13% found once. This CDR3 has 14 residues. V trimming: 5 bases; J trimming: 4 bases; junction bases outside the gene matches: 5. The chain couples TRBV12-3 or TRBV12-4 to TRBJ2-3; 8 bases map to TRBD1. The receptor comes from a man younger than 30 who had mild COVID-19 (a few samples of this study predate the infection). Cell type and time point are not known. The specimen sequenced was PBMCs or a T cell subset sorted from them (not recorded which). CDR3 residues: CASSPGTGPDTQYF. The CDR3 DNA is TGTGCCAGCAGTCCGGGGACAGGCCCAGATACGCAGTATTTT.